This TCR beta chain was captured by sequencing in a study of T cells in localized non-small cell lung cancer. This CDR3 comprises 14 residues. V shed 4 bases and J 0 bases; nucleotides not matched to a gene: 2. CDR1 and CDR2 (germline): SGHRS, YFSETQ. Sequencing used immunoSEQ multiplex PCR; TCRdb keeps in-frame clones, though not all of them. The table has about 52,000 clones, around 90% seen once; the top ten hold approximately 15%. The starting material was PBMCs, obtained before any cancer treatment. This sequence was found in a female donor with stage II lung adenocarcinoma. The chain carries TRBV5-1 and TRBJ2-7, with 9 bases fitting TRBD2. Written as DNA, the CDR3 is TGCGCCAGCAGCCTAGCGGGGAGCTCCTACGAGCAGTACTTC. Translating gives CASSLAGSSYEQYF. Together with reference TRBV5-1 and TRBJ2-7, the CDR3 gives the full variable domain: KAGVTQTPRYLIKTRGQQVTLSCSPISGHRSVSWYQQTPGQGLQFLFEYFSETQRNKGNFPGRFSGRQFSNSRSEMNVSTLELGDSALYLCASSLAGSSYEQYFGPGTRLTVT.